What follows describes a single T cell receptor beta chain. Antigen unknown. The length of the CDR3 is 14 residues. Germline lookup yields CDR1 MNHNS and CDR2 SASEGT. With 4 bases clipped from V and 6 bases from J, the junction kept 6 bases outside the gene matches. The sample belongs to a study of a mutant IDH1 vaccine in newly diagnosed glioma. Study-level information: Patients began vaccination 4-6 weeks after radiotherapy alone, or with temozolomide cycles.

Repertoires were generated with immunoSEQ multiplex PCR, while TCRdb's copy carries only in-frame clones and drops some. Here the sample spans roughly 40,000 clones, approximately 90% being singletons. As for time point: week 5, during vaccination. Every vaccine dose comprised 300 ug of mutant IDH1 20-mer peptide plus topical imiquimod. Donor diagnoses consisted of new WHO grade 3 or 4 IDH1-mutant, ATRX-lost astrocytomas. The clonotype originates from a middle-aged man with glioma. Source: PBMCs, taken from a glioma patient whose treatment included an IDH1 peptide vaccine. The chain combines TRBV6-1 with TRBJ1-5; 7 bases are shared with TRBD1. The CDR3 DNA is TGTGCCAGCAGTGGAGGGACAGTTGCTCAGCCCCAGCATTTT. Its translation: CASSGGTVAQPQHF.